The T cell receptor (beta chain) under discussion was sequenced for a study of T cell responses to AZD1222 COVID-19 vaccine. Study results and caveats: At baseline, just 6 or 7 AZD1222 recipients tested seropositive. Mostly white British, mostly female donors; authors suggested clonal diversity may be underestimated. Breadth and depth of Spike-specific TCRs rose after two AZD1222 doses. Only after the peak T cell response were repertoires sampled.

The repertoire was sequenced with immunoSEQ multiplex PCR; TCRdb's copy has only in-frame clones and lacks some. This sample has roughly 140,000 clones; around 83% occur once, and the top ten carry around 4.1%. Comment on this clone: Its specificity is not known.

V lost 4 bases and J lost 4; bases outside the gene matches: 1. Germline V gives CDR1 ENHRY, CDR2 SYGVKD. The CDR3 extends over 13 amino acids. The chain couples TRBV10-3 to TRBJ2-1, with 7 nucleotides matching TRBD1. The sample consisted of peripheral blood, taken on day 0 of MenACWY control vaccination. The sequence came from an adult in good health. The CDR3 sequence is CAISGQGYNEQFF. In DNA form, the CDR3 reads TGTGCCATCAGTGGACAGGGATACAATGAGCAGTTCTTC.